A single sample gave rise to the 29 T cell receptor beta chains below, sequenced in a study of T cells in Graves' hyperthyroidism and ophthalmopathy. It was RNA transcripts that yielded the amplified TCR beta CDR3 regions. An initial round of RT-PCR targeting the TCR CDR3 relied on the HTBI primer set. TCRdb redid the calling of the multiplex PCR reads with MiXCR, one entry per CDR3 protein. This table holds about 92,000 distinct CDR3 sequences, 51% found once. Material for sequencing was blood. These receptors were obtained from a woman in her thirties or forties with Graves' hyperthyroidism.

The CDR3 DNA sequence: TGTGCCAGCAGCTTAGGAGGGAACGGGGGCTACACCTTC. Protein: CASSLGGNGGYTF. The genes are TRBV7-2 and TRBJ1-2; D not resolved. There are 13 residues in the CDR3. Trimming removed 1 base from V and 8 bases from J, with 11 bases in between. Germline V CDR1 and CDR2: SGHTA, FQGNSA.

This clonotype has more than one count but fewer than ten. The genes are TRBV7-7 and TRBJ2-2, with a weak D call TRBD1 (6 bases). This CDR3 spans 14 amino acids. CDR1 is SSHAT and CDR2 is FNYEAQ in the germline V gene (reference sequence). The V and J ends lost 5 bases and 7 bases respectively, with 14 bases between them. This CDR3 reads CASSAQGRFGELFF. CDR3 in DNA: TGTGCCAGCAGCGCTCAGGGGCGCTTCGGGGAGCTGTTTTTT.

This clonotype was seen just once. V gene TRBV2 combines with J gene TRBJ1-4, with TRBD1 matching 7 bases. The ends lost 7 bases at V and 12 bases at J; junction bases unmatched: 11. This CDR3 has 13 amino acids. From germline, CDR1 is SNHLY and CDR2 FYNNEI. CDR3 in amino acids: CASIRGRFGELFF. CDR3 bases: TGTGCCAGCATTAGGGGGCGCTTCGGGGAACTGTTTTTT.

V usage is TRBV25-1 and J usage is TRBJ1-2; 7 positions agree with TRBD1. J gave up 4 bases and V 8 bases, and 4 bases lay outside the gene matches. Germline CDR1 MGHDK, CDR2 SYGVNS. The CDR3 runs to 12 residues. DNA of the CDR3: TGTGCCAGCTTAGACAGGGCCTATGGCTACACCTTC. Residues: CASLDRAYGYTF.

In this sample, this clonotype turned up a few times. The rearrangement uses TRBV7-9 and TRBJ1-1, with 10 bases identical to TRBD1. Unmatched junction bases numbered 5, after V lost 1 base and J lost 0 bases. The CDR3 loop spans 17 amino acids. Looked up from germline, CDR1 is SEHNR and CDR2 is FQNEAQ (reference sequence). CDR3 protein: CASSLGDRGPVNTEAFF. Here the CDR3 DNA reads TGTGCCAGCAGCTTAGGGGACAGGGGCCCAGTGAACACTGAAGCTTTCTTT.

This clonotype has a count of ten or more. CDR3 coding DNA: TGTGCCAGCAGCGTAGAGGGTGGAGGCTACACCTTC. This translates into CASSVEGGGYTF. The V call is TRBV9, the J call TRBJ1-2; the D is unclear. Germline V gives CDR1 SGDLS, CDR2 YYNGEE. V dropped 0 bases and J dropped 8 bases, with 8 bases sitting between them. The CDR3 is made up of 12 amino acids.

In regard to this clonotype: As the CDR3 is not closed by the conserved phenylalanine or tryptophan, this likely results from a read error. The DNA is left out, because the CDR3 cannot be placed on it with certainty; the CDR3 is given as TCRdb lists it. The V gene is TRBV7-9, the J gene TRBJ1-6. The germline V gene encodes CDR1 SEHNR and CDR2 FQNEAQ (reference sequence). Counting both end residues, the CDR3 totals 8 amino acids. The CDR3 loop is CASSSFSR.

V is TRBV29-1 and J is TRBJ1-1; D gene uncertain. V was shortened by 8 bases and J by 5 bases, with 9 bases between the two germline ends. Germline CDR1 and CDR2: SQVTM and ANQGSEA. The CDR3 length is 10 residues. The CDR3, as DNA: TGCAGCTTGGTAGGTACTGAAGCTTTCTTT. Translating it yields CSLVGTEAFF.

This clonotype occurred many times. The chain employs TRBV7-6 and TRBJ2-7, with D tentatively TRBD1 (6 bases). V lost 1 base and J lost 4, with 11 bases in between. In germline, CDR1 is SGHVS, CDR2 FNYEAQ. This CDR3 is 14 amino acids long. The CDR3 bases are TGTGCCAGCAGCTTAGGAACAGGGTTATACGAGCAGTACTTC. It specifies CASSLGTGLYEQYF.

This clonotype appeared many times. V gene TRBV29-1 combines with J gene TRBJ2-7; 10 bases match TRBD1. V dropped 6 bases and J dropped 6; count of bases not matched to a gene: 11. Germline CDR1 is SQVTM and CDR2 is ANQGSEA. The length of the CDR3 is 14 residues. The DNA of the CDR3 is TGCAGCGTGGCACCGGGACAGGGGTTAGGCGAGCAGTACTTC. This gives the protein CSVAPGQGLGEQYF.

Worth noting for this clonotype: As the CDR3 is not closed by the conserved phenylalanine or tryptophan, this likely results from a read error. This chain connects TRBV2 to TRBJ2-5; no reliable D call. This CDR3 is built from 15 residues. The germline V gene has CDR1 SNHLY and CDR2 FYNNEI. V shed 6 bases and J shed 4 bases, with 18 bases lying between them. The CDR3 region is CASSRTPQNGETQYL. The CDR3 DNA sequence: TGTGCCAGCAGCCGGACCCCTCAGAACGGAGAGACCCAGTACCTC.

This rearrangement joins TRBV7-6 to TRBJ2-5, with 12 bases identical to TRBD2. This CDR3 contains 15 residues. Germline trimming cut 5 bases from V and 3 bases from J; bases unmatched to any gene: 4. Germline V gene data show CDR1 as SGHVS and CDR2 as FNYEAQ. CDR3 residues: CASSQLAGGKETQYF. The CDR3 DNA follows: TGTGCCAGCAGCCAACTAGCGGGAGGAAAAGAGACCCAGTACTTC.

This clonotype was counted ten times or more. The V call is TRBV5-6, the J call TRBJ2-3; the D is unclear. The CDR3 spans 12 residues. Between the trimmed V and J ends, which lost 5 bases and 1 base, there was a span of 5 bases. The germline CDR1 and CDR2 sequences are SGHDT and YYEEEE. CDR3 region: CASRFRTDTQYF. The CDR3, as DNA: TGTGCCAGCAGATTTCGCACAGATACGCAGTATTTT.

This chain links TRBV7-2 with TRBJ1-3; D is unresolved. Trimming removed 6 bases at V and 0 bases at J, with 15 bases between. Looked up from germline, CDR1 is SGHTA and CDR2 is FQGNSA. The CDR3 has 16 residues. CDR3 amino acids: CASSSLRVFSGNTIYF. In nucleotides, the CDR3 is TGTGCCAGCAGTTCACTCCGGGTTTTCTCTGGAAACACCATATATTTT.

This clonotype was seen ten or more times. The rearrangement links TRBV28 to TRBJ1-2; the D is unclear. The ends were cut back, 7 bases at V and 7 bases at J, with 10 bases in the middle. CDR1 is MDHEN and CDR2 is SYDVKM in the germline V gene. This CDR3 contains 11 residues. CDR3 DNA sequence: TGTGCCAGCACCGTTGACGGTGGCTACACCTTC. Amino acid sequence: CASTVDGGYTF.

A word on this clonotype: A junction end diverges from the germline sequence, so it may reflect a read error. The CDR3 DNA reads TGCAGCGTTGAAGATTCGCGGCAGGAGGCCTACGTCCTGACTTTC. As protein: CSVEDSRQEAYVLTF. This chain links TRBV29-1 with TRBJ2-6; maybe TRBD2 (5 bases). The CDR3 contains 15 residues. CDR1 and CDR2 (germline): SQVTM, ANQGSEA.

This sequence joins TRBV7-2 and TRBJ2-2; possible D gene TRBD2, 5 bases. Germline CDR1 and CDR2: SGHTA and FQGNSA. Deletions cut 0 bases from V and 9 bases from J, with 14 bases between. The CDR3 extends over 15 amino acids. The CDR3 nucleotides read TGTGCCAGCAGCTTAGCGGGAGCCTTTGGTAGGGAGCTGTTTTTT. This gives the protein CASSLAGAFGRELFF.

This clonotype has more than one count but fewer than ten. The rearrangement uses TRBV6-1 and TRBJ2-7; no clear D. CDR1 and CDR2 from the germline V gene are MNHNS and SASEGT. The CDR3 runs 17 residues. Trimming stripped 6 bases from V and 0 bases from J, with 21 bases between. DNA for the CDR3: TGTGCCAGCAGGGTTCGGCGCGAAGCCCTCCCCTCCTACGAGCAGTACTTC. This codes for CASRVRREALPSYEQYF.

The rearrangement joins TRBV10-3 to TRBJ2-3; 7 bases are shared with TRBD2. Germline V gene lookup returns CDR1 ENHRY and CDR2 SYGVKD. Trimming cost V 2 bases and J 0 bases; bases outside gene matches: 2. This CDR3 has 15 amino acids. The CDR3 here is CAISEGGGSTDTQYF. CDR3 DNA: TGTGCCATCAGTGAGGGGGGGGGTAGCACAGATACGCAGTATTTT.

This clonotype was seen only a few times. Being one base from a much bigger clone, this may be a read error. The chain has TRBV11-2 and TRBJ1-1; D gene unclear. V dropped 1 base and J dropped 10 bases, with 16 bases sitting between them. CDR3 size: 14 residues. Germline V gene sequence: CDR1 SGHAT, CDR2 FQNNGV. This chain's CDR3 is CASSLGRLMPGAFF. DNA for the CDR3: TGTGCCAGCAGCTTAGGTAGGTTGATGCCTGGAGCTTTCTTT.

This clonotype has a count of ten or more. V gene TRBV10-3 combines with J gene TRBJ2-2; 11 bases align to TRBD1. Germline CDR1 ENHRY, CDR2 SYGVKD. The CDR3 consists of 17 residues. J was trimmed by 5 bases and V by 6 bases; bases with no gene match: 11. This CDR3 is CAISMKAGQGATGELFF. CDR3 DNA sequence: TGTGCCATCAGCATGAAGGCAGGACAGGGGGCTACCGGGGAGCTGTTTTTT.

The chain couples TRBV15 to TRBJ2-7; D is perhaps TRBD1 (5 bases). The CDR3 contains 14 residues. Trimming took 3 bases from V and 3 from J, leaving 12 bases between them. Germline-derived CDR1 and CDR2 are LNHNV and YYDKDF (reference sequence). The CDR3 region is CATSSEQGFYEQYF. The CDR3 nucleotides are TGTGCCACCAGCAGTGAGCAGGGATTCTACGAGCAGTACTTC.

This clonotype was recorded at least ten times. V is TRBV29-1 and J is TRBJ1-3; D gene ambiguous. Germline values: CDR1 SQVTM, CDR2 ANQGSEA. The CDR3 is made up of 12 amino acids. Trimming stripped 6 bases from V and 3 bases from J, with 9 bases between. CDR3 nucleotides: TGCAGCGTAAAGCCTAATGGAAACACCATATATTTT. Translating gives CSVKPNGNTIYF.

The chain is built from TRBV7-2 and TRBJ1-2, with D possibly being TRBD1 (6 bases). From germline, CDR1 is SGHTA and CDR2 FQGNSA. There are 15 residues in the CDR3. Trimming cost V 8 bases and J 2 bases, with 18 bases left between them. The CDR3 bases are TGTGCCAGCTTCGGGTCCGGGGGCGGGAACTATGGCTACACCTTC. This codes for CASFGSGGGNYGYTF. Supplemented by reference TRBV7-2 and TRBJ1-2, the full variable domain reads GAGVSQSPSNKVTEKGKDVELRCDPISGHTALYWYRQSLGQGLEFLIYFQGNSAPDKSGLPSDRFSAERTGGSVSTLTIQRTQQEDSAVYLCASFGSGGGNYGYTFGSGTRLTVV.

A note on this clonotype: A read error may produce the germline difference seen at one junction end. J is TRBJ2-5 and V is TRBV5-4, with no clear D. CDR1 is SGHNT and CDR2 is YYREEE in the germline V gene (reference sequence). The CDR3 length is 14 residues. The CDR3 loop reads CAISLGRQQETQYF. The CDR3 nucleotides are TGTGCCATCAGCTTGGGTCGGCAACAAGAGACCCAGTACTTC.

This clonotype was found many times. As DNA, the CDR3 is TGTGCCAGCAGCCCCCAGACAGGCGGCTACGAGCAGTACTTC. It specifies CASSPQTGGYEQYF. The J gene is TRBJ2-7, the V gene TRBV7-2; perhaps TRBD1 as D (6 bases). The germline V gene encodes CDR1 SGHTA and CDR2 FQGNSA. The CDR3 consists of 14 residues. Trimming removed 5 bases from V and 3 bases from J, with 14 bases in between. Full variable domain (remainder filled in from reference TRBV7-2 and TRBJ2-7): GAGVSQSPSNKVTEKGKDVELRCDPISGHTALYWYRQSLGQGLEFLIYFQGNSAPDKSGLPSDRFSAERTGGSVSTLTIQRTQQEDSAVYLCASSPQTGGYEQYFGPGTRLTVT.

This clonotype was seen many times. This chain connects TRBV29-1 to TRBJ2-7; D not resolved. The germline V and J ends were trimmed by 4 bases and 0 bases, with 7 bases remaining between them. Germline-derived CDR1 and CDR2 are SQVTM and ANQGSEA. The CDR3 is 12 amino acids. The CDR3 is CSVVGSSYEQYF. The CDR3 coding sequence is TGCAGCGTTGTAGGCAGCTCCTACGAGCAGTACTTC.

This clonotype has ten or more counts. The chain has TRBV7-3 and TRBJ1-1; D not resolved. The germline gives CDR1 SGHTA, CDR2 FQGTGA. V lost 5 bases and J 2 bases, leaving 9 bases between the germline ends. The CDR3 contains 13 residues. This chain's CDR3 is CASSTRTNTEAFF. The CDR3 DNA is TGTGCCAGCAGCACGCGGACCAACACTGAAGCTTTCTTT.

This clonotype occurred a few times. The chain carries TRBV7-3 and TRBJ1-2; D gene uncertain. Germline V gene lookup returns CDR1 SGHTA and CDR2 FQGTGA. V gave up 3 bases and J gave up 3 bases, with 17 bases separating them. CDR3 length: 16 amino acids. CDR3 amino acids: CASSLTTYEQHYGYTF. The CDR3 DNA follows: TGTGCCAGCAGCTTGACAACCTACGAGCAGCACTATGGCTACACCTTC.